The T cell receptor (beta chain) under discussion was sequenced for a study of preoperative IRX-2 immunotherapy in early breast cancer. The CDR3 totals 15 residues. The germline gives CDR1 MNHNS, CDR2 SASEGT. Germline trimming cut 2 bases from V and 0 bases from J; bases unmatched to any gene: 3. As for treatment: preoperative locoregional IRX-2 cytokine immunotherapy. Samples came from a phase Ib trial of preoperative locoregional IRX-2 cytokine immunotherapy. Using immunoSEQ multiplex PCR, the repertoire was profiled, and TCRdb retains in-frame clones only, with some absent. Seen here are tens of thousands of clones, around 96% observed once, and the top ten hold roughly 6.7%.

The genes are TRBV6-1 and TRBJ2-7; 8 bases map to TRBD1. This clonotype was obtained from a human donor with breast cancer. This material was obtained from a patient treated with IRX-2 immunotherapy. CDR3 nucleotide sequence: TGTGCCAGCAGTGAAACAGGGGGTACCTCCTACGAGCAGTACTTC. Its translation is CASSETGGTSYEQYF.